This T cell receptor beta chain was identified in a study of HIV-infected patients and healthy controls. Each CDR3 protein gets one entry after TCRdb re-called the 5' RACE reads with MiXCR. Among tens of thousands of distinct CDR3 sequences, about a sixth were seen once, and the ten largest hold approximately 5%. This CDR3 comprises 15 residues. The V end was cut by 4 bases, the J end by 0 bases, with 12 bases between. The germline V gene has CDR1 SGHDT and CDR2 YYEEEE. This TCR was sampled from a human donor in good health. Specimen: CD4+ T cells from blood. The chain couples TRBV5-6 to TRBJ2-3, with D unclear. The DNA for the CDR3 is TGTGCCAGCAGCCCGAGCCGGAGTAGCACAGATACGCAGTATTTT. It translates to CASSPSRSSTDTQYF. Combining the CDR3 with reference TRBV5-6 and TRBJ2-3 gives the whole variable domain DAGVTQSPTHLIKTRGQQVTLRCSPKSGHDTVSWYQQALGQGPQFIFQYYEEEERQRGNFPDRFSGHQFPNYSSELNVNALLLGDSALYLCASSPSRSSTDTQYFGPGTRLTVL.